The present TCR beta chain was sequenced within a study of PD-1 blockade in classical Hodgkin lymphoma. Assay: immunoSEQ multiplex PCR; the TCRdb copy retains only in-frame clones and omits some. The sample consists of tens of thousands of clones, more than 75% of them appearing once. Trimming took 0 bases from V and 8 from J; bases not matched to a gene: 7. This CDR3 region has 16 residues. Germline assignment: CDR1 SGDLS and CDR2 YYNGEE. Time point reported: cycle 4 day 1 (C4D1), after around six weeks of nivolumab. With no exception, relapse followed autologous stem cell transplantation in all patients, and brentuximab vedotin exposure varied.

This clonotype was obtained from a human donor with classical Hodgkin lymphoma. Sample: peripheral blood mononuclear cells (PBMCs), taken before the fourth cycle of nivolumab. The chain couples TRBV9 to TRBJ1-6; TRBD1 matches 8 bases. The CDR3 bases are TGTGCCAGCAGCGTAGATGTGGACAGGGAATATTCACCCCTCCACTTT. It translates to CASSVDVDREYSPLHF.